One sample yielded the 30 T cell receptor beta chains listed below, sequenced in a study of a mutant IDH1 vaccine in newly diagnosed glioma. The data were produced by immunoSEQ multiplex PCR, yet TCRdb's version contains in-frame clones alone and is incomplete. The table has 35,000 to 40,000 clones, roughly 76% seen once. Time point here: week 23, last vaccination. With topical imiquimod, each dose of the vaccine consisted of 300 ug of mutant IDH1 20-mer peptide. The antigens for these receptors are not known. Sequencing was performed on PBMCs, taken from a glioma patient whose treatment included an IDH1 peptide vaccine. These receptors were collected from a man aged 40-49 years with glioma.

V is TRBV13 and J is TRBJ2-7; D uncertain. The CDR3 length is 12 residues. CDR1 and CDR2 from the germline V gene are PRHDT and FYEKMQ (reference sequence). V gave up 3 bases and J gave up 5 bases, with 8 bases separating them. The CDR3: CASSFVRNEQYF. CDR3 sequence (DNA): TGTGCCAGCAGCTTCGTGAGGAACGAGCAGTACTTC.

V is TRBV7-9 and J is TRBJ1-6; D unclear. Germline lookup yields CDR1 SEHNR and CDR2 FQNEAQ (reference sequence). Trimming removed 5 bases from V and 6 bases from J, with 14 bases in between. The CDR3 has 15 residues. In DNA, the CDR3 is TGTGCCAGCAGCCCCACGGGGATCTTTAATTCACCCCTCCACTTT. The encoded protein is CASSPTGIFNSPLHF.

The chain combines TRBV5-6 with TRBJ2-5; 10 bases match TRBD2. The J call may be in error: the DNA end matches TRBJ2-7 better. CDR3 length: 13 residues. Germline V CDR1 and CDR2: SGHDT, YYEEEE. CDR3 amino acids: CASSLGLADEQYF. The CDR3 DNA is TGTGCCAGCAGCTTAGGACTAGCGGACGAGCAGTACTTC.

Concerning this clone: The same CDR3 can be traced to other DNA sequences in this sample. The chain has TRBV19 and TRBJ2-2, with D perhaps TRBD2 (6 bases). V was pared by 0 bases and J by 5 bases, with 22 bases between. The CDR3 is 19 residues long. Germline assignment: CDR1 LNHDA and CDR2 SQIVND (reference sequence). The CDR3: CASSIDSGVGVFWTGELFF. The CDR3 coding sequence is TGTGCCAGTAGTATAGATTCGGGGGTTGGGGTCTTTTGGACCGGGGAGCTGTTTTTT.

CDR3 sequence: CASSISGSIQYF. For the CDR3, the DNA is TGTGCCAGTAGTATCTCGGGGAGCATTCAGTACTTC. V usage is TRBV19 and J usage is TRBJ2-4; maybe TRBD2 (5 bases). The CDR3 contains 12 residues. Germline V lookup: CDR1 LNHDA, CDR2 SQIVND (reference sequence). The V end lost 3 bases, the J end lost 9 bases, and 9 bases lay between the germline ends.

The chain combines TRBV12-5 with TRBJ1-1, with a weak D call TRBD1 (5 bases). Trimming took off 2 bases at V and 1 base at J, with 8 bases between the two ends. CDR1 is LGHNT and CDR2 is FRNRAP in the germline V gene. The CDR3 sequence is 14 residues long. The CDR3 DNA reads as TGTGCTAGTGGTTTGTACGGGGCGAACACTGAAGCTTTCTTT. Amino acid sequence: CASGLYGANTEAFF.

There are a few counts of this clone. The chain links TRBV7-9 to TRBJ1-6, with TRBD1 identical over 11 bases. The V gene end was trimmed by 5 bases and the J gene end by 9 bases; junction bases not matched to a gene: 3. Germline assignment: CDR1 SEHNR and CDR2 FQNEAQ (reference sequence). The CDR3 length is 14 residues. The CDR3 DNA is TGTGCCAGCAGCCTGGGGACAGGGGGTTCACCCCTCCACTTT. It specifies CASSLGTGGSPLHF.

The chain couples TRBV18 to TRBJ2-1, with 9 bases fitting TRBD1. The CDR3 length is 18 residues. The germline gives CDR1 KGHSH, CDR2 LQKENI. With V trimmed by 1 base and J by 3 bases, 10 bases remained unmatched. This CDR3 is CASSPLSHGTGNYNEQFF. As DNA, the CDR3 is TGTGCCAGCTCACCACTTAGTCACGGGACAGGGAACTACAATGAGCAGTTCTTC.

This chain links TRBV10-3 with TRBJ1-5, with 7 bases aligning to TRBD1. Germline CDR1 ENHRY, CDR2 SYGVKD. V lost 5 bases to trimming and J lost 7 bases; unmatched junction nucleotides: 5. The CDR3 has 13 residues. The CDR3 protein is CAISTLGGQPQHF. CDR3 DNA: TGTGCCATCAGTACACTAGGGGGCCAGCCCCAGCATTTT.

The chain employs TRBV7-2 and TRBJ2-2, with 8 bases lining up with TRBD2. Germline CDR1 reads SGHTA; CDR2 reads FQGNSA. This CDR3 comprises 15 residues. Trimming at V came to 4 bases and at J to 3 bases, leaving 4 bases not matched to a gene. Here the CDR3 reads CASSSGLADTGELFF. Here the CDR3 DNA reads TGTGCCAGCAGCTCCGGACTAGCAGACACCGGGGAGCTGTTTTTT.

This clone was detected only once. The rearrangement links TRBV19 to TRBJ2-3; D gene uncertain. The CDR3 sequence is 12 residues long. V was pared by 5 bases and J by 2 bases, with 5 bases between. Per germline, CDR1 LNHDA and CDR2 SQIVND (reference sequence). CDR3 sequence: CASSPYTDTQYF. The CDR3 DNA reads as TGTGCCAGTAGTCCCTACACAGATACGCAGTATTTT.

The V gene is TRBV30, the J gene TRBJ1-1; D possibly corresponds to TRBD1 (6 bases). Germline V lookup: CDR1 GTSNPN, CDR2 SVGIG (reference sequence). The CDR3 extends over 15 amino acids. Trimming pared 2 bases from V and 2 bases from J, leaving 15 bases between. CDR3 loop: CAWSPRGGLNTEAFF. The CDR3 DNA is TGTGCCTGGAGTCCCCGGGGGGGGCTAAACACTGAAGCTTTCTTT.

The CDR3 bases are TGTGCCACCAGCTCCAGGGGCCAGCAGTATTTT. Protein product: CATSSRGQQYF. V usage is TRBV15 and J usage is TRBJ2-3, with D possibly matching TRBD1 (6 bases). Germline V gives CDR1 LNHNV, CDR2 YYDKDF (reference sequence). V lost 5 bases and J 11 bases, leaving 11 bases between the germline ends. This CDR3 spans 11 amino acids.

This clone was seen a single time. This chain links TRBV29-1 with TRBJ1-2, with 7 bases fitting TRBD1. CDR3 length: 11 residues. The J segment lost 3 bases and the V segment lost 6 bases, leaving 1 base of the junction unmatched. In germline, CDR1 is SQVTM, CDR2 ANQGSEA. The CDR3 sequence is CSVGQHYGYTF. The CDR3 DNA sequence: TGCAGCGTGGGACAGCACTATGGCTACACCTTC.

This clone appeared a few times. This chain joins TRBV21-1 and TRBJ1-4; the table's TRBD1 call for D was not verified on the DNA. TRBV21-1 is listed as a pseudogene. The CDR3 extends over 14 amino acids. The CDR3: CASRPTGLNEKLFF. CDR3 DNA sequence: TGTGCCAGCAGACCGACAGGGTTGAACGAAAAACTGTTTTTT.

For the CDR3, the DNA is TGTGCCAGCACCACTGGGGGGGGGCGCTTAGAGACCCAGTACTTC. Translation gives CASTTGGGRLETQYF. The gene calls are TRBV7-2 and TRBJ2-5; tentatively, D is TRBD2 (7 bases). The CDR3 consists of 15 residues. The germline V gene encodes CDR1 SGHTA and CDR2 FQGNSA. V shed 7 bases and J shed 4 bases, with 19 bases lying between them.

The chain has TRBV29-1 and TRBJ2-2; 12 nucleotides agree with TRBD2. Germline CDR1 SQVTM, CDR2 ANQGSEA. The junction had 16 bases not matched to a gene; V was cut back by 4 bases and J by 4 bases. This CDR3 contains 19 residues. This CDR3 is CSVAPGWASGGVRTGELFF. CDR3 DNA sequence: TGCAGCGTTGCCCCGGGATGGGCTAGCGGGGGGGTACGCACCGGGGAGCTGTTTTTT.

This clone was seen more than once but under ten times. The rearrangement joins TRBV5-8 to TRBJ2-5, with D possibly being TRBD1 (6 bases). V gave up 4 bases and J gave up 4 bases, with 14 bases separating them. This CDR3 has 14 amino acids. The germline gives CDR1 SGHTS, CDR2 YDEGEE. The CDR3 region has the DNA TGTGCCAGCAGCCCCCGGACAGCACGAGAGACCCAGTACTTC. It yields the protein CASSPRTARETQYF.

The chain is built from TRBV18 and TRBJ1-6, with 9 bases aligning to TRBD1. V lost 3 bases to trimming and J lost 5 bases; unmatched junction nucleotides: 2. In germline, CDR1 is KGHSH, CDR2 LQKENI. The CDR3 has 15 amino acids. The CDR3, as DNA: TGTGCCAGCTCACCGGACAGGGGAAATAATTCACCCCTCCACTTT. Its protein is CASSPDRGNNSPLHF. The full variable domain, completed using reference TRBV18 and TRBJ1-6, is NAGVMQNPRHLVRRRGQEARLRCSPMKGHSHVYWYRQLPEEGLKFMVYLQKENIIDESGMPKERFSAEFPKEGPSILRIQQVVRGDSAAYFCASSPDRGNNSPLHFGNGTRLTVT.

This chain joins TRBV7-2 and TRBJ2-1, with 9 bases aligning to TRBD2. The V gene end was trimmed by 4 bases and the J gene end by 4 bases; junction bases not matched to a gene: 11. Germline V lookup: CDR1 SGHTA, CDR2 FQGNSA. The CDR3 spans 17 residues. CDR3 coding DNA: TGTGCCAGCAGCTCGGGACTAGCCCTCGAGGTATACAATGAGCAGTTCTTC. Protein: CASSSGLALEVYNEQFF. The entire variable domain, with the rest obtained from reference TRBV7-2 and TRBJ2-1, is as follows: GAGVSQSPSNKVTEKGKDVELRCDPISGHTALYWYRQSLGQGLEFLIYFQGNSAPDKSGLPSDRFSAERTGGSVSTLTIQRTQQEDSAVYLCASSSGLALEVYNEQFFGPGTRLTVL.

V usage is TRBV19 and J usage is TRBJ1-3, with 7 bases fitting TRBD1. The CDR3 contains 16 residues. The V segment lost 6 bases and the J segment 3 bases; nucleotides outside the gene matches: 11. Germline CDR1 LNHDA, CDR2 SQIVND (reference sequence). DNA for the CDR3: TGTGCCAGTAGCAGGGGGAATGCGGGCGATGGAAACACCATATATTTT. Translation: CASSRGNAGDGNTIYF.

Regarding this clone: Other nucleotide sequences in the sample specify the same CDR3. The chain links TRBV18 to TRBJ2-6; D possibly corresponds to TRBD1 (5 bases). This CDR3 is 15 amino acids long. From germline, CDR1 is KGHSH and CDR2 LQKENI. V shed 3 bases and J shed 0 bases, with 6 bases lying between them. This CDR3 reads CASSPTGSGANVLTF. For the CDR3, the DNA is TGTGCCAGCTCACCTACAGGCTCTGGGGCCAACGTCCTGACTTTC.

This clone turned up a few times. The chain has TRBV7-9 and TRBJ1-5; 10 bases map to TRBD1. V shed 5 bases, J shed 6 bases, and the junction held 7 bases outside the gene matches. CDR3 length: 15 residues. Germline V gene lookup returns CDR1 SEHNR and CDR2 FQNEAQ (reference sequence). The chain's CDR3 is CASSPGQGGSQPQHF. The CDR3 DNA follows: TGTGCCAGCAGCCCAGGACAGGGGGGCAGTCAGCCCCAGCATTTT.

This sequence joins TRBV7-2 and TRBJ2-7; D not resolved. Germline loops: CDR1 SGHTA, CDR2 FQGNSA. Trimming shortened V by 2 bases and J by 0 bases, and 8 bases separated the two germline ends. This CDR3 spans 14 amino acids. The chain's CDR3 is CASSLSTYSYEQYF. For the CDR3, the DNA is TGTGCCAGCAGCTTATCGACCTACTCCTACGAGCAGTACTTC.

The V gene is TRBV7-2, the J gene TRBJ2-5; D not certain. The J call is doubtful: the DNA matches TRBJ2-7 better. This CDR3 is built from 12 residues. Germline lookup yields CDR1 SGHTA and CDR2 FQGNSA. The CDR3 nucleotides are TGTGCCAGCAGCTTAGTCCGTTACGAGCAGTACTTC. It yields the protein CASSLVRYEQYF.

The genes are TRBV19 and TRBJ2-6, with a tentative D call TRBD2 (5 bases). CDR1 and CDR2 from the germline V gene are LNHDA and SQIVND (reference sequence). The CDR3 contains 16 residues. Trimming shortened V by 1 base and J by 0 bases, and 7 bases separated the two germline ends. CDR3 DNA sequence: TGTGCCAGTAGTATAGGGACTCGCTCTGGGGCCAACGTCCTGACTTTC. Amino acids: CASSIGTRSGANVLTF.

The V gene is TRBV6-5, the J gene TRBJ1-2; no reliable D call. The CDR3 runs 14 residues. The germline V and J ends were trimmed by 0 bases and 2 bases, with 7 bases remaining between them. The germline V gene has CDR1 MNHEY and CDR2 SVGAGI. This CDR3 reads CASSYSRVNYGYTF. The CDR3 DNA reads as TGTGCCAGCAGTTACTCCCGGGTCAACTATGGCTACACCTTC.

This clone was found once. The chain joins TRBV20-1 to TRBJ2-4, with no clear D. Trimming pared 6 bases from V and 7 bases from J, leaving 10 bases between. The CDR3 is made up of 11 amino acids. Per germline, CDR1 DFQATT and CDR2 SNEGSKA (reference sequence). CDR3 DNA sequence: TGCAGTGCAGCAGCCACCAACATTCAGTACTTC. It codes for CSAAATNIQYF.

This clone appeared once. The CDR3 nucleotides read TGCGCCAGCAGAGTGAGGGAGTACACCGGGGAGCTGTTTTTT. This translates into CASRVREYTGELFF. The chain couples TRBV10-2 to TRBJ2-2; weak D call: TRBD2 (5 bases). The length of the CDR3 is 14 residues. The ends were cut back, 6 bases at V and 3 bases at J, with 11 bases in the middle. The germline V gene encodes CDR1 WSHSY and CDR2 SAAADI.

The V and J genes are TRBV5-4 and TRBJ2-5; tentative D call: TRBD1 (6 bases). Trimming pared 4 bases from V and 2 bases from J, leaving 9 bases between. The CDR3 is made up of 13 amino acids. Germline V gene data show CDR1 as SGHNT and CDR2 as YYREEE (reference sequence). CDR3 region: CASSADSQETQYF. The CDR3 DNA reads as TGTGCCAGCAGCGCGGACAGTCAAGAGACCCAGTACTTC.